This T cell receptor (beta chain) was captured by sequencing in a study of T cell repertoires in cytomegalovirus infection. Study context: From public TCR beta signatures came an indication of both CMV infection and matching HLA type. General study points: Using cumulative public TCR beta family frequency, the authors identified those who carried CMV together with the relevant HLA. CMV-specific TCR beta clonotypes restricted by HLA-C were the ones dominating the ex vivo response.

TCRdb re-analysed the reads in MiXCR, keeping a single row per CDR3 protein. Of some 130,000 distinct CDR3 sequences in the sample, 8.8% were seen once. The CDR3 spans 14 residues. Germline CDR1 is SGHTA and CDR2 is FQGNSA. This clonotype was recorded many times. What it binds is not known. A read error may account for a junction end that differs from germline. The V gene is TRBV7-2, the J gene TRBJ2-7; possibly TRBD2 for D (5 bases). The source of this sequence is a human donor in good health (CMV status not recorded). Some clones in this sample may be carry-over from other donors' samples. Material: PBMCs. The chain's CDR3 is CASGLSLATYEQYF. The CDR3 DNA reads TGTGCCAGCGGCTTGTCTCTAGCCACCTACGAGCAGTACTTC.